This record looks at one TCR beta chain sequence and its context. Its matching antigen is unknown. This specimen comes from a study of cytomegalovirus exposure and HLA in healthy donors. The study's findings and limits: When presence/absence was analysed, sequencing depth was taken to be roughly uniform across donors. In an earlier analysis, about 87% or about 30%: the productive usage of most TCR beta V segments. A later analysis linked a missense variant in DCLRE1C to the trimming of TCR beta V and J genes.

Per germline, CDR1 MGHDK and CDR2 SYGVNS. The length of the CDR3 is 13 residues. The ends were cut back, 8 bases at V and 8 bases at J, with 18 bases in the middle. Both 60 Vbeta primers and 13 Jbeta primers went into the PCR. Using immunoSEQ multiplex PCR, the repertoire was profiled, and TCRdb retains in-frame clones only, with some absent. The table includes about 110,000 clones, approximately 74% detected once. The sequence came from a woman between 40 and 50 years old in good health and CMV-seropositive. V and J are TRBV25-1 and TRBJ1-1; a weak D match, TRBD1 (6 bases). The sample was PBMCs. CDR3 coding DNA: TGTGCCAGCGAGCTAAGGGCAGGGGAAGAAGCTTTCTTT. Translation: CASELRAGEEAFF.